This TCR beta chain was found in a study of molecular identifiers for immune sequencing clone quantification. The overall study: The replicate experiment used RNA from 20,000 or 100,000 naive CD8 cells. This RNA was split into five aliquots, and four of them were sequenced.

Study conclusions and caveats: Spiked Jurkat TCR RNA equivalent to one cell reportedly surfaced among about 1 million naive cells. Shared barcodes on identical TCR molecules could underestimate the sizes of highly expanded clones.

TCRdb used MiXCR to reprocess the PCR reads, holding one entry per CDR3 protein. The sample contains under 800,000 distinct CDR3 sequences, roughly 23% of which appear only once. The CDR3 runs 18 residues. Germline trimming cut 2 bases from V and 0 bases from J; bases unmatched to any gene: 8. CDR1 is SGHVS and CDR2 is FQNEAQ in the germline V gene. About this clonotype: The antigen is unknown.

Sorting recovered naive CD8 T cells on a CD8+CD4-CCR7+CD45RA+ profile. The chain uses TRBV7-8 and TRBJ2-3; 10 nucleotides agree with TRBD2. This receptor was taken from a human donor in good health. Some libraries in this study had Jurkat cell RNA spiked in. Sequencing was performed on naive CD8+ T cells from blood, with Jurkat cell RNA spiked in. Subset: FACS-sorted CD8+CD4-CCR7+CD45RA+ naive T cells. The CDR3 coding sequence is TGTGCCAGCAGCTTAATAGCGGGGGGTACGGCTAGCACAGATACGCAGTATTTT. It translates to CASSLIAGGTASTDTQYF.